A selection of T cell receptor beta chains follows, all from one sample in a study of T cell responses to AZD1222 COVID-19 vaccine. Only in-frame clones appear in the TCRdb table, and some are missing; sequencing was by immunoSEQ multiplex PCR. This sample yields 95,000 to 150,000 clones, of which approximately 80% are seen a single time; around 27% belongs to the top ten. The sequencing here drew on peripheral blood, taken 28 days after the second AZD1222 dose. These receptors all come from an adult who received the AZD1222 COVID-19 vaccine. The CDR3 runs from the conserved cysteine through the conserved F or W. Fields, in order: clone size, D gene, V gene, J gene, CDR3 protein, CDR3 DNA. A D gene is named only where the DNA matches it firmly. Expanded clones are given a class, and other clones once, few, many or no size at all.

-	-	TRBV18	TRBJ1-2	CASSRAGEDGYTF	TGTGCCAGCTCACGGGCAGGGGAGGATGGCTACACCTTC
-	TRBD1	TRBV29-1	TRBJ1-2	CSVERRDRGSYGYTF	TGCAGCGTTGAGCGGCGGGACAGGGGCAGCTATGGCTACACCTTC
once	-	TRBV9	TRBJ1-4	CAFCGTYNEKLFF	TGTGCCTTCTGCGGCACCTATAATGAAAAACTGTTTTTT
-	-	TRBV28	TRBJ1-5	CASSFDANQPQHF	TGTGCCAGCAGTTTCGACGCCAATCAGCCCCAGCATTTT
-	TRBD2	TRBV23-1	TRBJ2-3	CASSHAGGRDTQYF	TGCGCCAGCAGTCATGCGGGGGGGCGAGATACGCAGTATTTT
-	-	TRBV6-5	TRBJ2-7	CASSYSPVVTAYEQYF	TGTGCCAGCAGTTACTCCCCGGTCGTAACGGCTTACGAGCAGTACTTC
-	-	TRBV10-2	TRBJ1-1	CASSGVGNTEAFF	TGCGCCAGCAGTGGGGTGGGGAATACTGAAGCTTTCTTT
-	-	TRBV10-3	TRBJ1-6	CATTEAENSPLHF	TGTGCCACCACGGAGGCAGAAAATTCACCCCTCCACTTT
-	TRBD1	TRBV19	TRBJ1-4	CASSIPGTGNEKLFF	TGTGCCAGTAGTATACCCGGGACAGGAAATGAAAAACTGTTTTTT
-	-	TRBV5-4	TRBJ2-5	CASSLDSKGSETQYF	TGTGCCAGCAGCTTGGACTCCAAGGGATCAGAGACCCAGTACTTC
-	TRBD2	TRBV7-6	TRBJ2-2	CASSFSRGGPSGELFF	TGTGCCAGCAGCTTTAGTCGGGGGGGACCTTCCGGGGAGCTGTTTTTT
-	-	TRBV18	TRBJ2-4	CASSPPSPGAKNIQYF	TGTGCCAGCTCACCACCATCGCCCGGGGCCAAAAACATTCAGTACTTC
-	TRBD1	TRBV18	TRBJ1-2	CASSLGQGARGYTF	TGTGCCAGCTCACTGGGACAGGGGGCGCGTGGCTACACCTTC
-	-	TRBV5-6	TRBJ1-2	CASSLEVYGYTF	TGTGCCAGCAGCTTGGAGGTCTATGGCTACACCTTC
-	-	TRBV2	TRBJ2-2	CASRKGENTGELFF	TGTGCCAGCAGGAAGGGGGAGAACACCGGGGAGCTGTTTTTT
-	-	TRBV7-9	TRBJ1-4	CASSLSSGLGEKLFF	TGTGCCAGCAGCTTATCCTCCGGGCTGGGTGAAAAACTGTTTTTT
-	-	TRBV18	TRBJ1-2	CASSHGQRAYGYTF	TGTGCCAGCTCACATGGACAGCGTGCTTATGGCTACACCTTC
-	-	TRBV21-1	TRBJ1-1	CASSPLGDRGWRTEAFF	TGTGCCAGCAGCCCACTGGGGGACAGGGGATGGCGCACTGAAGCTTTCTTT
-	-	TRBV6-2/TRBV6-3	TRBJ2-1	CASSWGSYNEQFF	TGTGCCAGCAGTTGGGGCTCCTACAATGAGCAGTTCTTC
-	-	TRBV28	TRBJ1-2	CASSFGQFYGYTF	TGTGCCAGCAGTTTTGGTCAGTTCTATGGCTACACCTTC
-	-	TRBV2	TRBJ1-6	CATSWVGDNSPLHF	TGTGCCACTTCCTGGGTGGGGGACAATTCACCCCTCCACTTT
-	TRBD1	TRBV3-1/TRBV3-2	TRBJ1-4	CASSLLQGGNEKLFF	TGTGCCAGCAGCCTACTACAGGGGGGTAATGAAAAACTGTTTTTT
-	-	TRBV7-2	TRBJ1-5	CASSLEGGRGYSNQPQHF	TGTGCCAGCAGCTTGGAGGGTGGACGGGGATATAGCAATCAGCCCCAGCATTTT
-	-	TRBV12-3/TRBV12-4	TRBJ2-1	CASSDTGSEQFF	TGTGCCAGCAGCGACACGGGGTCCGAGCAGTTCTTC
-	-	TRBV7-9	TRBJ2-7	CASSLSYEQYF	TGTGCCAGCAGCTTATCCTACGAGCAGTACTTC
-	TRBD1	TRBV2	TRBJ1-5	CASSSADRGNQPQHF	TGTGCCAGCAGTTCCGCTGACAGGGGCAATCAGCCCCAGCATTTT
-	-	TRBV28	TRBJ2-7	CASSLDAMGTLREQYF	TGTGCCAGCAGTTTAGACGCTATGGGGACCCTACGTGAGCAGTACTTC
-	-	TRBV7-9	TRBJ2-5	CASSLLGEEGTQYF	TGTGCCAGCAGCTTACTGGGGGAGGAAGGGACCCAGTACTTC